Sequencing of this T cell receptor (beta chain) was carried out in a study of blood T cell repertoires in COVID-19 (dated by TCRdb to the early 2020s). Study-wide context: Samples covering the acute and convalescent phases of COVID-19 were provided by collaborators in the United States, Italy and Spain. A de-identified subject ID, COVID-19 status, age in years and sex were almost always included in the sample metadata. Where available, HLA class I and class II types were taken from metadata supplied by the sample provider and were not determined by assay-based typing. The prospective study material was composed of cDNA or gDNA derived from T cells, B-cell-depleted T cells, or PBMCs. Deeply sampled blood TCRbeta repertoires from subjects exposed to, actively infected with, or recovered from COVID-19 were included in the dataset. A freely available public database, intended as a resource for researchers studying the immune response to SARS-CoV-2, is where the repertoires were released. The samples were drawn from the first 160 participants of the ongoing ImmuneRACE study and from over a thousand subjects provided by 6 global collaborators. The full study reports these points: Clinical and demographic metadata were provided uncurated, with the amount varying by source and participant.

One collaborating source in Seattle enrolled patients while the patients were actively infected and followed the patients over time throughout the course of disease. Collaborating institutions collected whole blood in K2EDTA tubes following their own protocols. For TCRbeta analysis, collaborator samples were shipped as frozen whole blood, as isolated PBMCs, or as DNA extracted from either sample type. The immunoSEQ Assay, a bias-controlled multiplex PCR, was used to amplify TCRbeta CDR3 regions from genomic DNA. Per the original workflow: Within the assay, amplification of reference gene primers was used to estimate how many nucleated cells each sample contained. Sequence reads were collapsed and filtered to measure the absolute abundance of every unique TCRbeta CDR3 rearrangement. For each sample, productive Simpson clonality was calculated by taking the square root of Simpson's diversity index across productive rearrangements. The table comes from immuneACCESS by way of TCRdb, which keeps in-frame sequences with V and J called. Part of the clones is missing from these tables; in studies checked, under half for an unresolved V gene and the rest for unknown reasons. Clone size and V and J calls were adopted from that table, with D and trimming inferred from the DNA. The table for this sample lists about 130,000 clones; 65% to 85% of them were counted only once. The top ten clonotypes cover approximately 18% of the sample.

Concerning this clone: The antigen it recognizes is unknown. There are no base qualities to consult, and no much larger clone falls within one base.

Based on the germline V gene (reference sequence), the CDR1 and CDR2 sequences are SEHNR and FQNEAQ. Spanning cysteine to phenylalanine, the CDR3 consists of 13 amino acids. Just CDR3 DNA is preserved here, 39 bases in frame from base 1. V and J are trimmed by 4 bases and 6 bases, and the gene matches miss 3 bases of the junction. This sequence originates from a man aged 30 to 39 with COVID-19, enrolled during active disease. The sample was peripheral blood. This chain joins TRBV7-9 to TRBJ1-2; 9 middle bases align to TRBD1. The DNA sequence is TGTGCCAGCAGCTCGGACAGGGGAAATGGCTACACCTTC. Its protein product is CASSSDRGNGYTF.